This T cell receptor beta chain emerged from a study of blood T cell repertoires in COVID-19. Study at large: The United States, Italy and Spain supplied acute and convalescent COVID-19 samples.

The CDR3 has 14 residues. V shed 7 bases, J shed 4 bases, and the junction held 5 bases outside the gene matches. Germline values: CDR1 MNHEY, CDR2 SMNVEV (reference sequence). The data were produced by immunoSEQ multiplex PCR, yet TCRdb's version contains in-frame clones alone and is incomplete. Of tens of thousands of clones in the sample, roughly 82% were seen once. Sequenced sample: peripheral blood. This clonotype originated in an elderly woman with acute or convalescent COVID-19. The rearrangement links TRBV27 to TRBJ2-2, with 8 bases that match TRBD2. This chain's CDR3 is CASTLRGGTGELFF. The CDR3 DNA follows: TGTGCCAGCACCTTACGGGGGGGCACCGGGGAGCTGTTTTTT.